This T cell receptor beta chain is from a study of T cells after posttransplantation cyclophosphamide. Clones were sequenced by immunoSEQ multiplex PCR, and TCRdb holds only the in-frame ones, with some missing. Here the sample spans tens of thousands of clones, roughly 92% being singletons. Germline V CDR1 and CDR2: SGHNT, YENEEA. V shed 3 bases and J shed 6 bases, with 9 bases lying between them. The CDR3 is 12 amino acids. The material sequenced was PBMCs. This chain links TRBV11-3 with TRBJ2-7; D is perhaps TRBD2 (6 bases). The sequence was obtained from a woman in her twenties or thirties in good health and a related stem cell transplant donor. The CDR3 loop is CASSLEGFEQYF. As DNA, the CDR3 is TGTGCCAGCAGCTTGGAGGGTTTCGAGCAGTACTTC. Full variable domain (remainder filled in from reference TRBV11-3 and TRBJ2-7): EAGVVQSPRYKIIEKKQPVAFWCNPISGHNTLYWYLQNLGQGPELLIRYENEEAVDDSQLPKDRFSAERLKGVDSTLKIQPAELGDSAVYLCASSLEGFEQYFGPGTRLTVT.